This T cell receptor beta chain was identified in a study of T cells in Graves' hyperthyroidism and ophthalmopathy. Thyroid ultrasound and orbital computed tomography, with clinical symptoms and serum thyroxine and TRAb, informed diagnoses. Findings of the study overall: Ophthalmopathy, as predicted by the model, came a median 6.5 months after the prediction.

RNA transcripts gave rise to amplified TCR beta CDR3 regions. TCR CDR3 underwent first-round RT-PCR with the HTBI primer set. MiXCR, applied by TCRdb to the multiplex PCR reads, yields one record per CDR3 protein. The sample has about 400,000 distinct CDR3 sequences, around 15% seen once. Comments on this clonotype: Its antigen remains unknown.

Looked up from germline, CDR1 is MNHEY and CDR2 is SVGAGI. With 2 bases clipped from V and 2 bases from J, the junction kept 5 bases outside the gene matches. This CDR3 region has 16 residues. The chain combines TRBV6-5 with TRBJ2-1, with 8 bases that match TRBD2. Sequencing was carried out using blood. The sequence derives from a man aged 45-65 years with Graves' ophthalmopathy. The CDR3 here is CASSYAAGGAYNEQFF. The CDR3 DNA reads as TGTGCCAGCAGTTACGCTGCCGGGGGGGCCTACAATGAGCAGTTCTTC.